The sample holds many counts of the clone carrying this T cell receptor (beta chain). The antigen remains unidentified. This CDR3 has 14 residues. The V gene lost 1 base and the J gene lost 10 bases, with 14 bases spanning the gap. Germline-derived CDR1 and CDR2 are LNHDA and SQIVND (reference sequence). This sample stems from a study of T cells in Graves' hyperthyroidism and ophthalmopathy. Researchers amplified the TCR beta CDR3 regions from RNA transcripts. The study used the HTBI primer set for a first-round RT-PCR of the TCR CDR3. TCRdb passed the multiplex PCR reads through MiXCR, listing each CDR3 protein once. This repertoire shows a few hundred thousand distinct CDR3 sequences, around a sixth found once; its top ten account for approximately 14%. Broader study findings: A 13 V-J model separated ophthalmopathy from stable hyperthyroidism.

The genes are TRBV19 and TRBJ2-1; tentative D call: TRBD2 (5 bases). The receptor's source is a woman younger than 35 with Graves' hyperthyroidism. The sequenced sample consisted of blood. The CDR3 protein is CASSIVFRGIEQFF. CDR3 nucleotides: TGTGCCAGTAGTATAGTGTTTCGAGGGATCGAGCAGTTCTTC.